This T cell receptor beta chain is drawn from a study of blood T cell repertoires in COVID-19. In the study's own analysis: How many nucleated cells were present was estimated from reference gene primer amplification. Measured with immunoSEQ multiplex PCR; TCRdb has only the in-frame clones, and not every one. V and J calls and clone size are given by that table; D and trimming were obtained from the DNA. Here the sample spans some 250,000 clones, over 70% being singletons. Germline values: CDR1 SGHRS, CDR2 YFSETQ. The CDR3 totals 13 residues. V lost 3 bases and J lost 4, with 10 bases in between. The chain is built from TRBV5-1 and TRBJ2-5; D is unclear. This TCR came from a woman older than 75 with acute or convalescent COVID-19. The sample was peripheral blood. CDR3 nucleotides: TGCGCCAGCAGCTCGACAATGCGAGAGACCCAGTACTTC. Residues: CASSSTMRETQYF. Variable domain in full (rest from reference TRBV5-1 and TRBJ2-5): KAGVTQTPRYLIKTRGQQVTLSCSPISGHRSVSWYQQTPGQGLQFLFEYFSETQRNKGNFPGRFSGRQFSNSRSEMNVSTLELGDSALYLCASSSTMRETQYFGPGTRLLVL.